One sample yielded the 31 T cell receptor beta chains listed below, sequenced in a study of control samples from healthy donors and cancer patients. TCRdb keeps only in-frame clones here, not all; method: immunoSEQ multiplex PCR. The profile shows 100,000 or so clones, around 88% of them singletons. The sample comprised blood. The receptors come from a man between 25 and 39 years old in good health.

In the case of this clone: The same CDR3 can be traced to other DNA sequences in this sample. The V and J genes are TRBV5-1 and TRBJ1-5; TRBD1 might be the D (5 bases). This CDR3 has 15 amino acids. Trimming left V 0 bases short and J 0 bases short, with 7 bases between. Germline assignment: CDR1 SGHRS and CDR2 YFSETQ. The CDR3 DNA follows: TGCGCCAGCAGCTTGGAGGGGTATAGCAATCAGCCCCAGCATTTT. It yields the protein CASSLEGYSNQPQHF.

The chain has TRBV19 and TRBJ2-3; TRBD2 agrees at 11 bases. Germline-derived CDR1 and CDR2 are LNHDA and SQIVND (reference sequence). This CDR3 is 16 amino acids long. The junction had 10 bases not matched to a gene; V was cut back by 7 bases and J by 4 bases. CDR3 region: CASTPYSGGAPDTQYF. CDR3 DNA sequence: TGTGCCAGTACGCCCTATAGCGGGGGGGCCCCAGATACGCAGTATTTT.

J is TRBJ2-3 and V is TRBV9, with TRBD2 matching over 7 bases. V was pared by 3 bases and J by 2 bases, with 6 bases of the junction left unmatched. This CDR3 contains 15 residues. Germline assignment: CDR1 SGDLS and CDR2 YYNGEE. CDR3 nucleotide sequence: TGTGCCAGCAGCGCCTCGACTAGCATCACAGATACGCAGTATTTT. Translation gives CASSASTSITDTQYF. Using reference TRBV9 and TRBJ2-3 for the parts outside the CDR3, the full variable domain is DSGVTQTPKHLITATGQRVTLRCSPRSGDLSVYWYQQSLDQGLQFLIQYYNGEERAKGNILERFSAQQFPDLHSELNLSSLELGDSALYFCASSASTSITDTQYFGPGTRLTVL.

The chain employs TRBV19 and TRBJ1-2, with 7 bases identical to TRBD1. There are 14 residues in the CDR3. The germline V gene encodes CDR1 LNHDA and CDR2 SQIVND (reference sequence). Trimming removed 5 bases from V and 2 bases from J; junction bases left unmatched: 5. The CDR3 sequence: CASSLRGQNYGYTF. In DNA form, the CDR3 reads TGTGCCAGTAGTCTGAGGGGACAGAACTATGGCTACACCTTC.

The chain carries TRBV3-1 (or the pseudogene TRBV3-2) and TRBJ2-3; no clear D. The CDR3 consists of 11 residues. Trimming left V 2 bases short and J 9 bases short, with 6 bases between. Germline V CDR1 and CDR2: LGHDT, YNNKEL (reference sequence). This CDR3 is CASSQSLTQYF. CDR3 sequence (DNA): TGTGCCAGCAGCCAATCACTAACGCAGTATTTT.

This chain joins TRBV19 and TRBJ1-2; a possible D gene is TRBD1 (5 bases). V lost 3 bases, J lost 4 bases, and 15 bases lay in between. The CDR3 spans 15 residues. The V gene's germline CDR1 is LNHDA and CDR2 SQIVND (reference sequence). The CDR3, as DNA: TGTGCCAGTAGTATGCGGGACGGCGGTATCTATGGCTACACCTTC. It translates to CASSMRDGGIYGYTF. Complete variable domain (other parts from reference TRBV19 and TRBJ1-2): DGGITQSPKYLFRKEGQNVTLSCEQNLNHDAMYWYRQDPGQGLRLIYYSQIVNDFQKGDIAEGYSVSREKKESFPLTVTSAQKNPTAFYLCASSMRDGGIYGYTFGSGTRLTVV.

The table lists this clone with a count of one. Other DNA sequences in this sample translate to the same CDR3. The chain joins TRBV6-4 to TRBJ2-2; D is undetermined. The CDR3 has 13 amino acids. Germline CDR1 is MRHNA and CDR2 is SNTAGT. With 3 bases removed from V and 2 bases from J, the gap between germline ends came to 4 bases. This CDR3 is CASSEGNTGELFF. DNA for the CDR3: TGTGCCAGCAGTGAGGGAAACACCGGGGAGCTGTTTTTT.

This clone was seen a single time. This chain uses TRBV4-2 with TRBJ2-3; maybe TRBD2 (6 bases). This CDR3 has 15 amino acids. V shed 1 base and J shed 4 bases, with 12 bases lying between them. Per germline, CDR1 LGHNA and CDR2 YNFKEQ. The CDR3: CASSQGGEAADTQYF. CDR3 nucleotide sequence: TGTGCCAGCAGCCAAGGGGGGGAGGCTGCAGATACGCAGTATTTT.

The chain links TRBV30 to TRBJ2-5; TRBD1 might be the D (8 bases). V was trimmed by 2 bases and J by 4 bases, leaving 17 bases between them. CDR1 and CDR2 from the germline V gene are GTSNPN and SVGIG (reference sequence). The CDR3 covers 15 residues. This chain's CDR3 is CAWSRGTGGAETQYF. CDR3 bases: TGTGCCTGGAGTCGTGGCACAGGGGGGGCAGAGACCCAGTACTTC.

V and J are TRBV6-5 and TRBJ2-2; D remains unclear. Germline CDR1 MNHEY, CDR2 SVGAGI. Between the trimmed V and J ends, which lost 2 bases and 5 bases, there was a span of 15 bases. This CDR3 is 16 amino acids long. The DNA for the CDR3 is TGTGCCAGCAGTTACGGTACGGGCATACCAACCGGGGAGCTGTTTTTT. Its protein product is CASSYGTGIPTGELFF.

The chain recombines TRBV5-6 with TRBJ1-6, with D hard to call. V lost 3 bases and J lost 2, with 3 bases in between. The CDR3 covers 13 residues. Germline V lookup: CDR1 SGHDT, CDR2 YYEEEE. The CDR3 bases are TGTGCCAGCAGCTGGGCCTATAATTCACCCCTCCACTTT. Translation: CASSWAYNSPLHF.

The genes are TRBV6-2 or TRBV6-3 and TRBJ2-3; either TRBD1 or TRBD2 may supply D (6 bases each). CDR3 length: 19 residues. V lost 0 bases and J 6 bases, leaving 25 bases between the germline ends. Per germline, CDR1 MNHEY and CDR2 SVGEGT. In DNA form, the CDR3 reads TGTGCCAGCAGTTACTCTCCTGGTGTTTCTACCGGAGGGGGGGATACGCAGTATTTT. This encodes CASSYSPGVSTGGGDTQYF.

The V call is TRBV12-3 or TRBV12-4, the J call TRBJ1-3; D gene uncertain. The CDR3 is 12 residues long. Deletions cut 5 bases from V and 9 bases from J, with 11 bases between. CDR3 amino acids: CASSNQAVTIYF. CDR3 sequence (DNA): TGTGCCAGCAGTAACCAGGCGGTCACCATATATTTT.

J is TRBJ2-1 and V is TRBV5-4; 15 nucleotides align to TRBD2. The V gene end was trimmed by 3 bases and the J gene end by 8 bases; junction bases not matched to a gene: 6. Germline assignment: CDR1 SGHNT and CDR2 YYREEE (reference sequence). The CDR3 runs to 16 residues. CDR3: CASSSPGLAGGHEQFF. The CDR3 coding sequence is TGTGCCAGCAGCTCCCCGGGACTAGCGGGAGGCCATGAGCAGTTCTTC.

The chain employs TRBV27 and TRBJ1-1; tentative D call: TRBD1 (5 bases). V dropped 3 bases and J dropped 1 base, with 6 bases sitting between them. Germline V CDR1 and CDR2: MNHEY, SMNVEV (reference sequence). CDR3 length equals 13 residues. The CDR3 region has the DNA TGTGCCAGCAGTTTGGGACGGAACACTGAAGCTTTCTTT. Translating gives CASSLGRNTEAFF.

The chain joins TRBV21-1 to TRBJ2-5; TRBD2 is the table's D call and was not checked against the DNA. TRBV21-1 is a known pseudogene. The CDR3 sequence is 17 residues long. The DNA for the CDR3 is TGTGCCAGCAGCCCCTTGTGGGGTCGCGAGAGGGAAGAGACCCAGTACTTC. It specifies CASSPLWGREREETQYF.

This chain joins TRBV18 and TRBJ1-5; 8 nucleotides match TRBD1. The V segment lost 5 bases and the J segment 2 bases; nucleotides outside the gene matches: 2. CDR1 and CDR2 from the germline V gene are KGHSH and LQKENI. CDR3 length: 14 residues. The CDR3 spells CASSETGGNQPQHF. The CDR3 DNA reads TGTGCCAGCTCAGAGACAGGGGGCAATCAGCCCCAGCATTTT.

The chain joins TRBV6-2 or TRBV6-3 to TRBJ1-1, with TRBD1 matching over 7 bases. The CDR3 extends over 17 amino acids. The germline V gene has CDR1 MNHEY and CDR2 SVGEGT. V lost 6 bases and J lost 3; bases outside the gene matches: 16. The CDR3 DNA sequence: TGTGCCAGCAGCTCATGGGACAGAGGGAAGAGGGACACTGAAGCTTTCTTT. As protein: CASSSWDRGKRDTEAFF.

V and J are TRBV6-2 or TRBV6-3 and TRBJ1-5; maybe TRBD1 (5 bases). V shed 5 bases and J shed 0 bases, with 11 bases lying between them. Per the germline V gene, CDR1 is MNHEY and CDR2 is SVGEGT. The CDR3 contains 15 residues. In nucleotides, the CDR3 is TGTGCCAGCAGTCCCGAGGGGCTTAGCAATCAGCCCCAGCATTTT. This encodes CASSPEGLSNQPQHF.

As for this clone: Mismatch with germline at one junction end may stem from a read error. CDR3 sequence (DNA): TGTGCCAGCAGCGTAACGGTTGGGGCCAACGTCCTGACTTTC. This codes for CASSVTVGANVLTF. The V and J genes are TRBV7-3 and TRBJ2-6; D not certain. Germline assignment: CDR1 SGHTA and CDR2 FQGTGA. CDR3 length equals 14 residues. Supplemented by reference TRBV7-3 and TRBJ2-6, the full variable domain reads GAGVSQTPSNKVTEKGKYVELRCDPISGHTALYWYRQSLGQGPEFLIYFQGTGAADDSGLPNDRFFAVRPEGSVSTLKIQRTERGDSAVYLCASSVTVGANVLTFGAGSRLTVL.

The chain links TRBV6-5 to TRBJ1-1, with D possibly being TRBD1 (5 bases). The CDR3 contains 14 residues. In germline, CDR1 is MNHEY, CDR2 SVGAGI. V dropped 6 bases and J dropped 1 base, with 12 bases sitting between them. CDR3 region: CASRPGSQNTEAFF. The CDR3 region has the DNA TGTGCCAGCAGACCAGGGAGCCAGAACACTGAAGCTTTCTTT.

This rearrangement joins TRBV15 to TRBJ2-6; 8 nucleotides align to TRBD2. With V trimmed by 3 bases and J by 1 base, 2 bases remained unmatched. The CDR3 length is 16 residues. The V gene's germline CDR1 is LNHNV and CDR2 YYDKDF (reference sequence). CDR3 protein: CATSSGGVSGANVLTF. DNA of the CDR3: TGTGCCACCAGCAGCGGGGGGGTGTCTGGGGCCAACGTCCTGACTTTC.

In DNA, the CDR3 is TGTGCCAGCAGTGATTTCGGGGTGGGGGCTGGCACTGAAGCTTTCTTT. Translated, it gives CASSDFGVGAGTEAFF. V gene TRBV2 combines with J gene TRBJ1-1, with D possibly being TRBD1 (6 bases). CDR3 length equals 16 residues. V lost 3 bases and J lost 4, with 18 bases in between. The germline gives CDR1 SNHLY, CDR2 FYNNEI.

The chain combines TRBV28 with TRBJ2-3; D assignment may be TRBD1 or TRBD2 (5 bases each). From germline, CDR1 is MDHEN and CDR2 SYDVKM. The length of the CDR3 is 20 residues. The CDR3: CAIDGQLTLWTGNRTDTQYF. CDR3 sequence (DNA): TGTGCTATAGACGGACAATTAACACTTTGGACGGGAAATCGAACAGATACGCAGTATTTT.

The chain links TRBV14 to TRBJ1-2; TRBD1 agrees at 8 bases. CDR3 length: 15 residues. Germline V CDR1 and CDR2: SGHDN, FVKESK. V shed 2 bases, J shed 8 bases, and the junction held 10 bases outside the gene matches. CDR3 region: CASSQQDRVGGGYTF. The CDR3 bases are TGTGCCAGCAGCCAACAGGACAGGGTTGGAGGAGGCTACACCTTC.

The chain is built from TRBV5-6 and TRBJ1-3, with 7 bases identical to TRBD1. With 10 bases clipped from V and 2 bases from J, the junction kept 3 bases outside the gene matches. The CDR3 loop spans 12 amino acids. Germline V gene lookup returns CDR1 SGHDT and CDR2 YYEEEE. The CDR3 protein is CAGGQAGNTIYF. The CDR3 DNA follows: TGTGCCGGTGGACAGGCTGGAAACACCATATATTTT.

This chain links TRBV4-3 with TRBJ1-4, with D possibly TRBD1 on 6 matching bases. The CDR3 is 15 residues long. V lost 0 bases and J 6 bases, leaving 11 bases between the germline ends. Germline V gene sequence: CDR1 LGHNA, CDR2 YSLEER. The CDR3 is CASSQDYGGYEKLFF. CDR3 bases: TGCGCCAGCAGCCAAGACTACGGGGGCTATGAAAAACTGTTTTTT.

The V gene is TRBV11-2, the J gene TRBJ2-1; D not resolved. This CDR3 comprises 13 residues. The germline V and J ends were trimmed by 3 bases and 8 bases, with 11 bases remaining between them. Germline V gene sequence: CDR1 SGHAT, CDR2 FQNNGV. The CDR3 protein is CASSFSIPDEQFF. Written as DNA, the CDR3 is TGTGCCAGCAGCTTTTCGATCCCGGATGAGCAGTTCTTC.

J is TRBJ2-4 and V is TRBV7-9; 9 bases map to TRBD1. Per the germline V gene, CDR1 is SEHNR and CDR2 is FQNEAQ (reference sequence). The CDR3 sequence is 16 residues long. V lost 5 bases, J lost 6 bases, and 11 bases stayed unmatched. As DNA, the CDR3 is TGTGCCAGCAGCGCCGTGAAAGGGACAGGGCTAAACATTCAGTACTTC. It is translated as CASSAVKGTGLNIQYF.

This clone was observed a handful of times. The chain couples TRBV24-1 to TRBJ2-3, with 7 bases lining up with TRBD1. CDR3 length equals 16 residues. Looked up from germline, CDR1 is KGHDR and CDR2 is SFDVKD. V trimming: 3 bases; J trimming: 0 bases; junction bases outside the gene matches: 5. CDR3 sequence: CATSDPTGASTDTQYF. The CDR3, as DNA: TGTGCCACCAGTGATCCAACAGGGGCGAGCACAGATACGCAGTATTTT.

The rearrangement uses TRBV2 and TRBJ2-7; 11 bases fit TRBD2. Trimming at V came to 6 bases and at J to 6 bases, leaving 10 bases not matched to a gene. The germline V gene encodes CDR1 SNHLY and CDR2 FYNNEI. CDR3 size: 15 residues. CDR3 protein: CASSVLAGGPGEQYF. In DNA form, the CDR3 reads TGTGCCAGCAGCGTTTTAGCGGGAGGGCCTGGCGAGCAGTACTTC. The full variable domain, in which reference TRBV2 and TRBJ2-7 provide the parts outside the CDR3, is EPEVTQTPSHQVTQMGQEVILRCVPISNHLYFYWYRQILGQKVEFLVSFYNNEISEKSEIFDDQFSVERPDGSNFTLKIRSTKLEDSAMYFCASSVLAGGPGEQYFGPGTRLTVT.